The rows below give T cell receptor beta chains drawn from one sample of a study of radiation and T cells in renal cell carcinoma. Clones were read by immunoSEQ multiplex PCR, and TCRdb kept only the in-frame ones, dropping some. The sample records around 74,000 clones, less than 85% being singletons. Sample: blood, taken from a patient whose treatment included radiotherapy and nephrectomy. These receptors were obtained from a woman aged 55-75 years with renal cell carcinoma. Each CDR3 is given without its conserved first and last residue. Not all rows give a size; the values are once, few, many and, for expanded clones, a class.

>TRBV19|-
ASSLRTSGTTDTQY
>TRBV5-8|-
ASSLWGAGQQETQY
>TRBV6-5|-
ASTSAYEQY
>TRBV7-2|-
ASSRRPGWETQY
>TRBV19|once
ASSINQGFQPQH
>TRBV29-1|-
SALGTDPYEQY
>TRBV7-9|-
ASSPTGTDYTGELF
>TRBV7-9|-
ASSSPETGGSDTQY
>TRBV19|-
ASSPREGARVH
>TRBV19|-
ASSLAWTAREQY
>TRBV21-1|once
ASSTDDRGQGAF
>TRBV11-2|-
ASSLVWTGGSYEQY
>TRBV6-5|-
ASSGWGASNEKLF
>TRBV19|-
ASRGRADNSPLH
>TRBV7-3|-
ASSSTGRGLTTGELF
>TRBV7-9|few
ASSSGYTGELF
>TRBV10-3|-
AISWGGQETQY
>TRBV6-5|-
ASSGTRGVYT
>TRBV7-9|-
ASSLGVHEQY
>TRBV23-1|-
ASSQSMERGGPDTQY
>TRBV30|once
AWSAGKETQY
>TRBV7-9|-
ASSLAGDTDTQY
>TRBV15|few
ATRPSGRGNTEAF
>TRBV5-4|-
ASSWTAGRKGETQY
>TRBV6-5|-
ASSWETGGSAEAF
>TRBV6-6|-
ASSKPSQGRTEAF
>TRBV21-1|-
ASSTPRTDFSYEQY
>TRBV2|-
ASSGLERLF
>TRBV6-5|-
ASRADSNTEAF
>TRBV29-1|-
SVGGRGTGELF
>TRBV6-1|-
ASSVQVNYGYT
>TRBV5-1|-
ASSLRQANEKLF
>TRBV25-1|-
ASSEYGKTRNEQF
>TRBV30|-
AWSVTGGNTIY
>TRBV5-4|-
ASSLWSGNTIY
>TRBV7-2|-
ASSSWQGLGTGEKLF
>TRBV9|-
ASSVGIQAGAYNEQF
>TRBV7-6|-
ASSLDLAGGYNEQF